This paragraph covers one TCR beta chain sequence. What it recognizes is unknown. CDR3 length equals 14 residues. The germline V gene has CDR1 SGHDT and CDR2 YYEEEE. V lost 4 bases and J lost 4; bases outside the gene matches: 5. The sample originates from a study of cytomegalovirus exposure and HLA in healthy donors. General observations from the study: In vitro experiments confirmed that three CMV-associated chains were specific for CMV antigens. Among TCR sequences, most were rare, though some public TCRs appeared in many donors. The classifier reportedly diagnosed cytomegalovirus status with high specificity and sensitivity.

The table came from immunoSEQ multiplex PCR; TCRdb's copy has only in-frame clones and leaves some out. This sample carries some 200,000 clones, approximately 86% of them seen once, and the ten largest clones take around 7.2%. Sequencing was carried out using PBMCs. The TCR comes from a man under 40 in good health and CMV-seropositive. This chain links TRBV5-6 with TRBJ2-1; 7 positions agree with TRBD1. For the CDR3, the DNA is TGTGCCAGCAGCGAAAGGGACAGTTACAATGAGCAGTTCTTC. This sequence encodes CASSERDSYNEQFF.